The 27 T cell receptor beta chains below all came from one sample that was sequenced in a study of shared clonotypes between healthy human individuals. Sequencing used immunoSEQ multiplex PCR; TCRdb keeps in-frame clones, though not all of them. The profile shows about 110,000 clones, about 70% of them singletons. The material sequenced was memory CD8+ T cells sorted from blood. Documented subset: CD45RO+ cells pooled with CCR7-negative TemRA cells. These receptors all come from a woman younger than 45 in good health.

The chain recombines TRBV27 with TRBJ2-1; 12 bases agree with TRBD2. CDR3 size: 14 residues. Trimming removed 6 bases from V and 10 bases from J; junction bases left unmatched: 7. CDR1 is MNHEY, CDR2 SMNVEV, per germline (reference sequence). DNA of the CDR3: TGTGCCAGCAGCGGACTAGCGGGGACTCGGGAGCAGTTCTTC. This translates into CASSGLAGTREQFF.

The J gene is TRBJ2-7, the V gene TRBV2; 7 bases are shared with TRBD1. Germline V gives CDR1 SNHLY, CDR2 FYNNEI. The trim removed 5 bases at V and 3 bases at J, leaving 7 bases unmatched. The CDR3 is made up of 14 amino acids. For the CDR3, the DNA is TGTGCCAGCAGTTCGAAGGGGGCGAACTACGAGCAGTACTTC. Its translation: CASSSKGANYEQYF.

This clone was detected only a few times. J is TRBJ1-3 and V is TRBV28, with unresolved D. V was clipped by 6 bases and J by 0 bases, with 15 bases between them. The germline V gene encodes CDR1 MDHEN and CDR2 SYDVKM. The length of the CDR3 is 16 residues. This CDR3 is CASRHFDIFSGNTIYF. CDR3 DNA: TGTGCCAGCAGACACTTTGACATCTTCTCTGGAAACACCATATATTTT.

The chain employs TRBV19 and TRBJ1-1; 8 positions match TRBD1. There are 14 residues in the CDR3. The junction had 6 bases not matched to a gene; V was cut back by 5 bases and J by 4 bases. CDR1 and CDR2 (germline): LNHDA, SQIVND (reference sequence). The CDR3 spells CASSVQGVGTEAFF. CDR3 DNA: TGTGCCAGTAGTGTACAGGGGGTTGGCACTGAAGCTTTCTTT.

The chain links TRBV2 to TRBJ2-1; 7 positions agree with TRBD2. CDR3 length: 14 amino acids. Germline CDR1 reads SNHLY; CDR2 reads FYNNEI. V dropped 10 bases and J dropped 5; count of bases not matched to a gene: 11. The CDR3: CATQWEGRHNEQFF. The CDR3 DNA is TGTGCCACCCAGTGGGAGGGCCGCCACAATGAGCAGTTCTTC.

CDR3 nucleotides: TGTGCCAGTAGTCCCCAGACAGGGGGCAGCTACAATGAGCAGTTCTTC. This codes for CASSPQTGGSYNEQFF. The rearrangement uses TRBV19 and TRBJ2-1; the match to TRBD1 covers 10 bases. V was clipped by 5 bases and J by 3 bases; unmatched bases: 7. The V gene's germline CDR1 is LNHDA and CDR2 SQIVND (reference sequence). This CDR3 region has 16 residues.

This clone was detected once. The chain links TRBV2 to TRBJ2-5, with 10 bases matching TRBD2. The germline gives CDR1 SNHLY, CDR2 FYNNEI. V lost 6 bases, J lost 4 bases, and 11 bases stayed unmatched. CDR3 length: 16 residues. CDR3 nucleotide sequence: TGTGCCAGCAGCGAGGCCCTAGCGGGAGTAGTAGAGACCCAGTACTTC. Protein product: CASSEALAGVVETQYF.

About this clone: A much larger clone differs from this one at a single base, so this may be a read error. V usage is TRBV28 and J usage is TRBJ2-7, with a tentative D call TRBD2 (5 bases). Germline lookup yields CDR1 MDHEN and CDR2 SYDVKM. This CDR3 has 12 amino acids. Between the trimmed V and J ends, which lost 5 bases and 0 bases, there was a span of 5 bases. Here the CDR3 reads CASSGSSYEQYF. CDR3 coding DNA: TGTGCCAGCAGTGGGAGCTCCTACGAGCAGTACTTC.

This rearrangement joins TRBV2 to TRBJ2-7; 8 bases match TRBD1. The germline gives CDR1 SNHLY, CDR2 FYNNEI. V lost 10 bases, J lost 2 bases, and 7 bases stayed unmatched. The length of the CDR3 is 13 residues. This CDR3 is CAISRDRTYEQYF. The CDR3 coding sequence is TGTGCCATTAGCCGGGACAGGACCTACGAGCAGTACTTC.

V usage is TRBV11-2 and J usage is TRBJ2-2; D unresolved. Trimming removed 3 bases from V and 6 bases from J, with 5 bases in between. Germline loops: CDR1 SGHAT, CDR2 FQNNGV. The CDR3 spans 12 residues. CDR3 DNA sequence: TGTGCCAGCAGCTTCTGGGCCGGGGAGCTGTTTTTT. Translation gives CASSFWAGELFF.

J is TRBJ2-1 and V is TRBV6-4; 10 bases match TRBD1. The CDR3 is 16 residues long. V shed 4 bases and J 9 bases; nucleotides not matched to a gene: 12. Germline CDR1 reads MRHNA; CDR2 reads SNTAGT. CDR3 protein: CASSGEVGQGLSEQFF. CDR3 DNA: TGTGCCAGCAGTGGGGAGGTGGGACAGGGGCTCAGTGAGCAGTTCTTC.

In the case of this clone: A read error may account for a junction end that differs from germline. Other DNA variants within this sample encode the same CDR3. V is TRBV6-1 and J is TRBJ2-1; the match to TRBD2 covers 9 bases. This CDR3 region has 17 residues. CDR1 is MNHNS, CDR2 SASEGT, per germline. The CDR3 loop reads CAISESAASGDNNEQFF. The CDR3 DNA is TGTGCCATCAGTGAGTCTGCGGCTAGCGGGGACAACAATGAGCAGTTCTTC.

This chain links TRBV29-1 with TRBJ1-1, with 10 bases aligning to TRBD1. V lost 7 bases, J lost 5 bases, and 7 bases stayed unmatched. Germline CDR1 is SQVTM and CDR2 is ANQGSEA. This CDR3 region has 13 residues. The DNA of the CDR3 is TGCAGCGCTGCTGGACAGGGGGTGACTGAAGCTTTCTTT. It encodes CSAAGQGVTEAFF. Drawing the rest from reference TRBV29-1 and TRBJ1-1, the complete variable domain is SAVISQKPSRDICQRGTSLTIQCQVDSQVTMMFWYRQQPGQSLTLIATANQGSEATYESGFVIDKFPISRPNLTFSTLTVSNMSPEDSSIYLCSAAGQGVTEAFFGQGTRLTVV.

The J gene is TRBJ1-3, the V gene TRBV5-1; D is unclear. Trimming took 2 bases from V and 0 from J, leaving 12 bases between them. The CDR3 is 16 residues long. Germline V gene lookup returns CDR1 SGHRS and CDR2 YFSETQ. CDR3 sequence (DNA): TGCGCCAGCAGCTTAGACGAACTGCTCTCTGGAAACACCATATATTTT. Its protein is CASSLDELLSGNTIYF.

This clone was recorded only once. This rearrangement joins TRBV4-2 to TRBJ2-2; no definite D call. The CDR3 contains 14 residues. The V and J ends lost 6 bases and 0 bases respectively, with 8 bases between them. In germline, CDR1 is LGHNA, CDR2 YNFKEQ. CDR3 protein: CASRHSANTGELFF. In DNA, the CDR3 is TGTGCCAGCAGGCACAGCGCGAACACCGGGGAGCTGTTTTTT.

This sequence joins TRBV5-1 and TRBJ2-5; D gene ambiguous. Germline V gene lookup returns CDR1 SGHRS and CDR2 YFSETQ. The V and J ends lost 1 base and 7 bases respectively, with 14 bases between them. There are 14 residues in the CDR3. The CDR3 bases are TGCGCCAGCAGCTTGATTCCTTTATGGGGGACCCAGTACTTC. As protein: CASSLIPLWGTQYF. The full variable domain, its missing parts supplied by reference TRBV5-1 and TRBJ2-5, is KAGVTQTPRYLIKTRGQQVTLSCSPISGHRSVSWYQQTPGQGLQFLFEYFSETQRNKGNFPGRFSGRQFSNSRSEMNVSTLELGDSALYLCASSLIPLWGTQYFGPGTRLLVL.

This chain uses TRBV6-1 with TRBJ1-5, with a tentative D call TRBD1 (6 bases). The CDR3 has 12 amino acids. Germline V gene sequence: CDR1 MNHNS, CDR2 SASEGT. The V gene lost 6 bases and the J gene lost 9 bases, with 12 bases spanning the gap. CDR3 DNA sequence: TGTGCCAGCAGGGGCGGGGGGCCGCCCCAGCATTTT. Encoded protein: CASRGGGPPQHF.

The V and J genes are TRBV10-3 and TRBJ1-5; 7 bases agree with TRBD1. The V gene's germline CDR1 is ENHRY and CDR2 SYGVKD. CDR3 length: 15 amino acids. The ends lost 4 bases at V and 0 bases at J; junction bases unmatched: 3. DNA of the CDR3: TGTGCCATCAGTGCGGGACAGTTTAGCAATCAGCCCCAGCATTTT. This codes for CAISAGQFSNQPQHF.

The chain uses TRBV13 and TRBJ2-3; the match to TRBD2 covers 7 bases. The CDR3 runs to 13 residues. Germline V gene data show CDR1 as PRHDT and CDR2 as FYEKMQ (reference sequence). J was trimmed by 5 bases and V by 5 bases; bases with no gene match: 4. The CDR3: CASSTPGGDTQYF. The DNA for the CDR3 is TGTGCCAGCAGCACACCGGGGGGAGATACGCAGTATTTT.

This rearrangement joins TRBV7-8 to TRBJ1-5, with unresolved D. Trimming took off 1 base at V and 0 bases at J, with 10 bases between the two ends. Per germline, CDR1 SGHVS and CDR2 FQNEAQ. CDR3 length equals 16 residues. The CDR3 sequence is CASSLVPGSSNQPQHF. CDR3 DNA sequence: TGTGCCAGCAGCTTAGTCCCAGGAAGTAGCAATCAGCCCCAGCATTTT. Full variable domain (remainder filled in from reference TRBV7-8 and TRBJ1-5): GAGVSQSPRYKVAKRGQDVALRCDPISGHVSLFWYQQALGQGPEFLTYFQNEAQLDKSGLPSDRFFAERPEGSVSTLKIQRTQQEDSAVYLCASSLVPGSSNQPQHFGDGTRLSIL.

This chain joins TRBV6-4 and TRBJ2-2; D remains ambiguous. Germline CDR1 MRHNA, CDR2 SNTAGT. The germline V and J ends were trimmed by 5 bases and 1 base, with 5 bases remaining between them. This CDR3 spans 13 amino acids. Written as DNA, the CDR3 is TGTGCCAGCAGTTCTATGAACACCGGGGAGCTGTTTTTT. Translated, it gives CASSSMNTGELFF.

This clone was seen just once. The rearrangement joins TRBV10-3 to TRBJ2-7, with 7 bases aligning to TRBD2. The CDR3 is 16 amino acids. The junction had 9 bases not matched to a gene; V was cut back by 0 bases and J by 4 bases. Germline CDR1 and CDR2: ENHRY and SYGVKD. CDR3 nucleotides: TGTGCCATCAGTGAGTCGAGGGGCGGGAGAAGTTACGAGCAGTACTTC. As protein: CAISESRGGRSYEQYF.

This rearrangement joins TRBV5-1 to TRBJ2-7; D is unclear. The germline gives CDR1 SGHRS, CDR2 YFSETQ. This CDR3 is 13 amino acids long. V was cut by 0 bases and J by 6 bases, with 10 bases left in between. Here the CDR3 reads CASSLVSTSEQYF. CDR3 DNA: TGCGCCAGCAGCTTGGTCAGTACAAGCGAGCAGTACTTC.

This clone was recorded once. The chain is built from TRBV29-1 and TRBJ1-2; D uncertain. The CDR3 sequence is 11 residues long. Germline V lookup: CDR1 SQVTM, CDR2 ANQGSEA. V gave up 5 bases and J gave up 6 bases, with 10 bases separating them. The CDR3 loop is CSVYRLDGYTF. CDR3 DNA: TGCAGCGTTTATAGATTGGATGGCTACACCTTC. The variable domain in full, with the rest retrieved from reference TRBV29-1 and TRBJ1-2, is SAVISQKPSRDICQRGTSLTIQCQVDSQVTMMFWYRQQPGQSLTLIATANQGSEATYESGFVIDKFPISRPNLTFSTLTVSNMSPEDSSIYLCSVYRLDGYTFGSGTRLTVV.

The V call is TRBV6-1, the J call TRBJ2-3; 7 positions agree with TRBD2. The CDR3 extends over 11 amino acids. CDR1 MNHNS and CDR2 SASEGT come from the germline V gene. Unmatched junction bases numbered 7, after V lost 11 bases and J lost 8 bases. CDR3 sequence reads: CARFTGGTQYF. The CDR3 DNA reads TGTGCCCGCTTTACGGGGGGTACGCAGTATTTT.

CDR3 loop: CASSRGRQGVAYEQYF. The CDR3 coding sequence is TGTGCCAGCAGCCGGGGCCGACAGGGGGTGGCCTACGAGCAGTACTTC. The chain has TRBV4-2 and TRBJ2-7, with TRBD1 identical over 9 bases. V gave up 4 bases and J gave up 2 bases; unmatched junction bases: 9. The length of the CDR3 is 16 residues. The germline CDR1 and CDR2 sequences are LGHNA and YNFKEQ.

V usage is TRBV25-1 and J usage is TRBJ2-5; unclear D gene. With 5 bases removed from V and 1 base from J, the gap between germline ends came to 8 bases. Germline CDR1 MGHDK, CDR2 SYGVNS. The CDR3 contains 13 residues. CDR3 region: CASSLRIQETQYF. DNA for the CDR3: TGTGCCAGCAGTCTACGGATCCAAGAGACCCAGTACTTC.